These 3 T cell receptor beta chains were sequenced from one sample in a study of early T cells in non-severe SARS-CoV-2 infection. One entry per CDR3 protein, called by TCRdb with MiXCR from the 5' RACE reads. The table records 36,000 or so distinct CDR3 sequences, about 3.9% of them present only once. Sequenced sample: whole blood. Receptor source: an adult who was a healthcare worker with PCR-confirmed SARS-CoV-2 infection or an uninfected control (not recorded which).

In its sample, this clonotype was seen many times. This chain links TRBV4-3 with TRBJ1-2; no firm D call. The V end was cut by 2 bases, the J end by 8 bases, with 12 bases between. The CDR3 runs to 13 residues. Germline loops: CDR1 LGHNA, CDR2 YSLEER. CDR3 nucleotides: TGCGCCAGCAGCCAAATTTTCGATGGAGGCTACACCTTC. This codes for CASSQIFDGGYTF.

This clonotype was seen at least ten times. V is TRBV11-2 and J is TRBJ2-3; tentatively, D is TRBD1 (5 bases). The CDR3 extends over 13 amino acids. V was cut by 1 base and J by 10 bases, with 12 bases left in between. CDR1 and CDR2 from the germline V gene are SGHAT and FQNNGV. This chain's CDR3 is CASSLGLRRAQYF. The CDR3 nucleotides are TGTGCCAGCAGCTTAGGTTTGCGCAGGGCGCAGTATTTT.

This clonotype was seen many times. V gene TRBV10-3 combines with J gene TRBJ2-1, with D possibly TRBD2 on 5 matching bases. The V gene lost 4 bases and the J gene lost 7 bases, with 8 bases spanning the gap. This CDR3 region has 12 residues. The germline CDR1 and CDR2 sequences are ENHRY and SYGVKD. CDR3 sequence reads: CAISVSGNEQFF. CDR3 nucleotides: TGTGCCATCAGTGTTTCGGGGAATGAGCAGTTCTTC.